Below, one T cell receptor beta chain is given with its context. This clone was found once. It has no known antigen specificity. One base away there is no much larger clone; base qualities are not given. The record originates from a study of blood T cell repertoires in COVID-19 (TCRdb year 2020). Regarding the complete study: Samples from collaborators originated in the United States, Italy and Spain and spanned both the acute and convalescent phases of COVID-19. Nearly every sample came with metadata listing a de-identified subject ID, COVID-19 status, age in years and sex. The samples were drawn from two sources: the first 160 participants of the ongoing ImmuneRACE study, and 950 to 1,500 subjects contributed by 6 global collaborators. The prospective study material was composed of cDNA or gDNA derived from T cells, B-cell-depleted T cells, or PBMCs. Deeply sampled blood TCRbeta repertoires from subjects exposed to, actively infected with, or recovered from COVID-19 were included in the dataset. HLA class I and class II types, where available, came from metadata supplied by the sample provider rather than from assay-based typing. A freely available public database, intended as a resource for researchers studying the immune response to SARS-CoV-2, is where the repertoires were released.

The germline V gene encodes CDR1 SGHRS and CDR2 YFSETQ. The CDR3 has 14 amino acids, counting the end cysteine and phenylalanine. The only DNA kept is the CDR3, 42 bases in frame from the first base. V loses 1 base of germline sequence and J loses 5 bases, and the interval between the two ends is 11 bases. TCRbeta CDR3 regions were amplified from genomic DNA using the immunoSEQ Assay, a bias-controlled multiplex PCR. On the study's bioinformatics: Nucleated cell counts per sample were estimated from amplification of reference gene primers within the assay. To quantify the absolute abundance of each unique TCRbeta CDR3 rearrangement, sequence reads were collapsed and filtered. For each sample, productive Simpson clonality was calculated by taking the square root of Simpson's diversity index across productive rearrangements. TCRdb mirrors the immuneACCESS table, restricted to in-frame sequences. Some clones are absent from its copies; in checked studies, under half trace to an unresolved V gene, and the reason for the others is unknown. V, J and clone size are taken as reported in that table, and D and trimming were inferred from the DNA itself. This sample is represented by about 82,000 clones; approximately 90% of them were singletons. 1% to 1.5% of the sample lies in the top ten.

Study-wide conclusions, independent of this receptor: The amount of clinical and demographic metadata varied by source and participant and was provided uncurated.

Enrolling through a virtual design, the prospective study's participants ranged in age from roughly 18 to 95 years and lived across 24 United States geographic areas. Cohort assignment in the prospective study relied on participant-reported clinical history from a screening survey and a study questionnaire. Each participant in the prospective study had whole blood, serum and a nasopharyngeal or oropharyngeal swab collected by mobile phlebotomists. Prospective study participants could optionally give additional blood draws and questionnaires over an approximately 2-month period. Prospective study blood samples were shipped either frozen or at room temperature before DNA extraction.

The source of this sequence is a woman between 45 and 60 years old with acute COVID-19. Rearrangement joined TRBV5-1 to TRBJ2-3; TRBD2 is possibly the D segment (5 matching bases). Sequencing input: PBMCs or T cells enriched from blood (not recorded which). At the DNA level, the sequence is TGCGCCAGCAGCTTGCGCGGGTTGGGAGATACGCAGTATTTT. Its protein is CASSLRGLGDTQYF.